A single sample is the source of the 32 T cell receptor beta chains below, sequenced in a study of tumor-infiltrating lymphocytes in primary liver carcinoma. Co-extraction yielded RNA and DNA from approximately 20-30 mg of unsorted bulk tissue. From 450 to 600 ng total RNA, TCR beta cDNA was generated with a primer in the constant region. Three nested multiplex PCR rounds of slightly modified ARM-PCR generated TCR beta libraries. Both of the initial two PCR rounds ran for around 10 cycles and employed TRBV1-TRBV30 forward primers alongside a C-beta reverse primer. One entry per CDR3 protein, called by TCRdb with MiXCR from the multiplex PCR reads. Among under 130,000 distinct CDR3 sequences listed, about four fifths were seen once. The material sequenced was liver tumor tissue from sampling region 3. Sample subset: tumor region T3, left-lateral pole. The source is a man aged 40-55 years with primary liver carcinoma and hepatitis B virus infection.

This clonotype was found once. J is TRBJ2-7 and V is TRBV5-6; D might be TRBD1 (5 bases). The germline V and J ends were trimmed by 9 bases and 1 base, with 20 bases remaining between them. The CDR3 has 15 amino acids. CDR1 is SGHDT and CDR2 is YYEEEE in the germline V gene. The DNA of the CDR3 is TGTGCCAACGGTCGGACATGGATCGGGTCCTACGAGCAGTACTTC. Translation: CANGRTWIGSYEQYF.

This chain uses TRBV14 with TRBJ2-5; D unresolved. Trimming pared 6 bases from V and 1 base from J, leaving 9 bases between. Germline CDR1 and CDR2: SGHDN and FVKESK. This CDR3 is 13 amino acids long. This CDR3 is CASSRYPQETQYF. The CDR3 bases are TGTGCCAGCAGTCGCTACCCCCAAGAGACCCAGTACTTC.

Worth noting for this clonotype: Because it lacks the conserved phenylalanine or tryptophan at the end, this CDR3 is likely a read error. No DNA is shown, since the ends of the CDR3 on it are uncertain; the CDR3 is the one TCRdb lists. The chain recombines TRBV12-3 or TRBV12-4 with TRBJ2-4. Including both end residues, the CDR3 is 16 amino acids long. The CDR3: CASSFRGLGAKNIRYL.

The chain recombines TRBV6-5 with TRBJ2-3, with TRBD2 matching 10 bases. Per germline, CDR1 MNHEY and CDR2 SVGAGI. With 7 bases clipped from V and 14 bases from J, the junction kept 18 bases outside the gene matches. The CDR3 has 15 residues. In nucleotides, the CDR3 is TGTGCCAGCAACCCAGGACTAGCGGAAACAGATACACTGTATTTT. Translation: CASNPGLAETDTLYF.

This chain uses TRBV5-1 with TRBJ2-3; D ambiguous. The CDR3 is made up of 16 amino acids. The germline gives CDR1 SGHRS, CDR2 YFSETQ. Trimming took 1 base from V and 7 from J, leaving 19 bases between them. CDR3 sequence (DNA): TGCGCCAGCAGCTTGAGGACGGGCGGCACCACGAATACGCAGTATTTT. Protein: CASSLRTGGTTNTQYF.

This clonotype occurred a few times. A junction end diverges from the germline sequence, so it may reflect a read error. V is TRBV6-1 and J is TRBJ2-1; 9 nucleotides line up with TRBD2. The germline CDR1 and CDR2 sequences are MNHNS and SASEGT. CDR3 size: 15 residues. In DNA form, the CDR3 reads TGTGTCAGCTCCCGCGGGAGGGAGCCCTACAATGAGCAGTTCTTC. Translating it yields CVSSRGREPYNEQFF.

In regard to this clonotype: One end of the junction is discordant with germline, which a read error may explain. The chain recombines TRBV24-1 with TRBJ1-5; possibly TRBD1 for D (6 bases). Germline values: CDR1 KGHDR, CDR2 SFDVKD. The CDR3 runs to 14 residues. The CDR3 is CATSDRDIGQSQHF. Written as DNA, the CDR3 is TGTGCCACAAGTGACCGGGACATAGGACAGTCCCAGCATTTT.

The chain joins TRBV6-2 or TRBV6-3 to TRBJ2-6; TRBD2 might be the D (6 bases). Germline V gene lookup returns CDR1 MNHEY and CDR2 SVGEGT. The CDR3 is 12 residues long. The V and J ends lost 4 bases and 18 bases respectively, with 16 bases between them. In nucleotides, the CDR3 is TGTGCCAGCAGTTCGGGGGAGCCCTCCCAGACTTTC. This translates into CASSSGEPSQTF.

As for this clonotype: One end of the junction fails to match germline, which may point to a read error. The chain recombines TRBV5-8 with TRBJ2-1, with 8 bases identical to TRBD2. The CDR3 is 16 residues long. CDR1 and CDR2 from the germline V gene are SGHTS and YDEGEE. CDR3 DNA sequence: TGTGCCAGCAACTTGGGGCTAGCGGGTATGTACAATGAGCGGTTCTTC. Translated, it gives CASNLGLAGMYNERFF.

This clonotype showed up just once. A read error may produce the germline difference seen at one junction end. CDR3 loop: CANSLDGVAYGHYF. In DNA, the CDR3 is TGTGCCAACAGCTTAGATGGAGTTGCCTACGGGCACTACTTC. V usage is TRBV11-2 and J usage is TRBJ2-7; D is unresolved. The CDR3 length is 14 residues. Germline CDR1 is SGHAT and CDR2 is FQNNGV. The full variable domain, completed using reference TRBV11-2 and TRBJ2-7, is EAGVAQSPRYKIIEKRQSVAFWCNPISGHATLYWYQQILGQGPKLLIQFQNNGVVDDSQLPKDRFSAERLKGVDSTLKIQPAKLEDSAVYLCANSLDGVAYGHYFGPGTRLTVT.

The chain has TRBV7-9 and TRBJ1-6; possibly TRBD1 for D (6 bases). In germline, CDR1 is SEHNR, CDR2 FQNEAQ (reference sequence). The CDR3 contains 16 residues. The CDR3 DNA follows: TGTGTCAACATAGGCCAGGGGAATATTGGCAATTCACCCCTCCACTTT. Protein product: CVNIGQGNIGNSPLHF.

The V call is TRBV5-1, the J call TRBJ1-2; 7 bases are a match to TRBD1. Germline-derived CDR1 and CDR2 are SGHRS and YFSETQ. J gave up 4 bases and V 7 bases, and 16 bases lay outside the gene matches. This CDR3 has 16 amino acids. The DNA for the CDR3 is TGCGCCAGCGGCCAAACCGGTACAGGGGCCATCTATGGCTACACCTTC. Translating it yields CASGQTGTGAIYGYTF.

In the case of this clonotype: The final CDR3 position lacks the conserved phenylalanine or tryptophan, pointing to a likely read error. Because the CDR3's place on the DNA is in doubt, the DNA is left out and the CDR3 is given as listed by TCRdb. The chain recombines TRBV12-3 or TRBV12-4 with TRBJ2-5. Termini included, the CDR3 measures 14 amino acids. The CDR3 region is CASAQEQSQETHYY.

Concerning this clonotype itself: An end of the junction does not agree with germline; a read error may underlie this. J is TRBJ2-1 and V is TRBV2; a weak D match, TRBD2 (5 bases). The CDR3 sequence is 13 residues long. Germline V gene lookup returns CDR1 SNHLY and CDR2 FYNNEI. CDR3 sequence (DNA): TGTGCCAGCGAACTAGTGGGAGAGGGTGAGCAGTTATTC. It yields the protein CASELVGEGEQLF.

This clonotype is medium-sized within its sample. V is TRBV10-2 and J is TRBJ2-3; 9 bases align to TRBD2. V dropped 1 base and J dropped 0; count of bases not matched to a gene: 5. The CDR3 is made up of 17 amino acids. The germline V gene encodes CDR1 WSHSY and CDR2 SAAADI. This CDR3 is CASSELQGLASTDTQYF. As DNA, the CDR3 is TGCGCCAGCAGTGAGTTACAGGGACTAGCTAGCACAGATACGCAGTATTTT.

As for this clonotype: An end of the junction does not agree with germline; a read error may underlie this. V gene TRBV5-1 combines with J gene TRBJ2-5, with 12 bases aligning to TRBD1. Germline V CDR1 and CDR2: SGHRS, YFSETQ. The CDR3 extends over 17 amino acids. In nucleotides, the CDR3 is TGCGCCAGCAGTTTGGGACGGGACAGGGGGCATATAGAGACCCAGTACTTC. Protein sequence: CASSLGRDRGHIETQYF.

Comments on this clonotype: This likely comes from a read error, as the CDR3 has no conserved phenylalanine or tryptophan at its end. The CDR3 DNA is TGTGCCAGCAGTGAAATAAGAACAGCTGGGCAGTTCCTC. This gives the protein CASSEIRTAGQFL. This chain connects TRBV2 to TRBJ2-1; no reliable D call. V lost 2 bases to trimming and J lost 12 bases, with 14 bases between them. This CDR3 has 13 residues. The germline CDR1 and CDR2 sequences are SNHLY and FYNNEI.

The rearrangement uses TRBV11-2 and TRBJ2-3; D remains unclear. The CDR3 has 13 amino acids. Germline V gene lookup returns CDR1 SGHAT and CDR2 FQNNGV. Trimming shortened V by 6 bases and J by 6 bases, and 13 bases separated the two germline ends. In DNA form, the CDR3 reads TGTGCCAGCAGGTCCACCATGGCGGATACGCAGTATTTT. It specifies CASRSTMADTQYF.

The J gene is TRBJ1-5, the V gene TRBV5-6, with D perhaps matching TRBD1 (5 bases). V shed 7 bases and J shed 9 bases, with 17 bases lying between them. The CDR3 consists of 13 residues. Germline-derived CDR1 and CDR2 are SGHDT and YYEEEE. The CDR3 DNA sequence: TGTGCCAGCTCCCGGGACGGGGGTAGGCCCCAGCATTTT. It yields the protein CASSRDGGRPQHF. The full variable domain, completed using reference TRBV5-6 and TRBJ1-5, is DAGVTQSPTHLIKTRGQQVTLRCSPKSGHDTVSWYQQALGQGPQFIFQYYEEEERQRGNFPDRFSGHQFPNYSSELNVNALLLGDSALYLCASSRDGGRPQHFGDGTRLSIL.

With regard to this clonotype: This CDR3 fails to terminate in the conserved phenylalanine or tryptophan, so it likely reflects a read error. The chain joins TRBV30 to TRBJ2-2; D may be TRBD1 or TRBD2 (5 bases each). CDR1 is GTSNPN and CDR2 is SVGIG in the germline V gene (reference sequence). The CDR3 sequence is 17 residues long. The V end lost 1 base, the J end lost 0 bases, and 15 bases lay between the germline ends. Here the CDR3 reads CAWSGKPGRTNTGELFL. CDR3 sequence (DNA): TGTGCCTGGAGTGGAAAGCCGGGACGTACGAACACCGGGGAGCTGTTTCTA.

As for this clonotype: Because the CDR3 is missing its conserved closing phenylalanine or tryptophan, this is likely a read error. Because the CDR3's place on the DNA is in doubt, the DNA is left out and the CDR3 is given as listed by TCRdb. This chain joins TRBV29-1 and TRBJ2-5; TRBD1, the D gene given by the table, was not confirmed from the DNA. The CDR3 is 13 residues long, counting both termini. Germline V gene lookup returns CDR1 SQVTM and CDR2 ANQGSEA. CDR3 residues: CIVDPGGAETRYL.

This clonotype was observed a few times. The gene calls are TRBV20-1 and TRBJ1-1; no reliable D call. The CDR3 totals 14 residues. Germline V lookup: CDR1 DFQATT, CDR2 SNEGSKA (reference sequence). V was clipped by 0 bases and J by 7 bases, with 15 bases between them. The CDR3 DNA follows: TGCAGTGCTAGAGATGAAGGGCCGTTGTTTGAAGCTTTCTTT. It translates to CSARDEGPLFEAFF.

A remark on this clonotype: One junction end does not reproduce the germline sequence, and a read error may be involved. This chain connects TRBV4-1 to TRBJ1-1, with TRBD1 as a possible D gene (5 bases). The CDR3 totals 14 residues. Germline V lookup: CDR1 MGHRA, CDR2 YSYEKL. The CDR3 region has the DNA TGTGCCAGCAGACGGGGGGTGGCTAACACTGAAGCTTTCTTT. The encoded protein is CASRRGVANTEAFF.

A remark on this clonotype: The junction departs from the called germline gene at one end, perhaps through a read error. The chain combines TRBV6-6 with TRBJ1-2, with D possibly TRBD1 on 5 matching bases. The CDR3 extends over 16 amino acids. The V gene's germline CDR1 is MNHNY and CDR2 SVGAGI (reference sequence). The CDR3 coding sequence is TGTGCCAACAGCGAAGGTCCGGCCGGAGGAGGACATGGCTCCACCTTC. Amino acids: CANSEGPAGGGHGSTF.

This clonotype was counted ten times or more. The chain is built from TRBV28 and TRBJ2-7, with 10 bases aligning to TRBD2. CDR1 is MDHEN, CDR2 SYDVKM, per germline. J gave up 5 bases and V 5 bases, and 9 bases lay outside the gene matches. This CDR3 contains 15 residues. CDR3 sequence: CASSKAGGPINEQYF. The CDR3 region has the DNA TGTGCCAGCAGTAAAGCGGGAGGGCCCATAAACGAGCAGTACTTC. Based on the CDR3 plus reference TRBV28 and TRBJ2-7, the full variable domain is DVKVTQSSRYLVKRTGEKVFLECVQDMDHENMFWYRQDPGLGLRLIYFSYDVKMKEKGDIPEGYSVSREKKERFSLILESASTNQTSMYLCASSKAGGPINEQYFGPGTRLTVT.

A word on this clonotype: The final CDR3 position lacks the conserved phenylalanine or tryptophan, pointing to a likely read error. The V call is TRBV6-2 or TRBV6-3, the J call TRBJ2-2, with a possible D match to TRBD2 (5 bases). CDR3 length equals 15 residues. The germline V gene has CDR1 MNHEY and CDR2 SVGEGT. In nucleotides, the CDR3 is TGTGCCAGCAGTTGGGCAGCCTCGAACACCGGGGAACTGTTTTGT. Translated, it gives CASSWAASNTGELFC.

This clonotype was picked up one time. One end of the junction fails to match germline, which may point to a read error. The chain carries TRBV5-1 and TRBJ1-4; D is unresolved. Germline-derived CDR1 and CDR2 are SGHRS and YFSETQ. The CDR3 runs to 15 residues. CDR3 DNA: TGCGCCGGCAGCTTGGATGGCCGATCGAATGAAAAACTGTTTTTT. It codes for CAGSLDGRSNEKLFF.

This clonotype was counted ten times or more. The chain carries TRBV7-9 and TRBJ2-7; no definite D call. This CDR3 spans 12 amino acids. CDR1 and CDR2 (germline): SEHNR, FQNEAQ (reference sequence). Trimming left V 3 bases short and J 7 bases short, with 10 bases between. This chain's CDR3 is CASSLPGKEQYF. The CDR3 nucleotides are TGTGCCAGCAGCTTGCCCGGTAAGGAGCAGTACTTC.

Worth noting for this clonotype: A junction end diverges from the germline sequence, so it may reflect a read error. The chain combines TRBV12-3 or TRBV12-4 with TRBJ2-1; D gene uncertain. The CDR3 has 11 amino acids. In DNA form, the CDR3 reads TGTGCTAGCAGTTTAATGGTTGAGCAGTTATTC. It yields the protein CASSLMVEQLF.

This clonotype has at least ten counts. The gene calls are TRBV28 and TRBJ1-6, with D hard to call. Per the germline V gene, CDR1 is MDHEN and CDR2 is SYDVKM. V was clipped by 5 bases and J by 8 bases, with 10 bases between them. The CDR3 is 13 amino acids. CDR3 DNA sequence: TGTGCCAGCAGTCCCTCTCAGGATTCACCCCTCCACTTT. It yields the protein CASSPSQDSPLHF.

The CDR3 nucleotides read TGTGACAGTAGCGTAAGTCTAGCGGGGGAGGAGACCCAGTACTTC. Protein: CDSSVSLAGEETQYF. The chain employs TRBV9 and TRBJ2-5, with TRBD2 matching over 10 bases. Germline V gives CDR1 SGDLS, CDR2 YYNGEE. This CDR3 spans 15 amino acids.

Comments on this clonotype: This CDR3 fails to terminate in the conserved phenylalanine or tryptophan, so it likely reflects a read error. This chain uses TRBV12-3 or TRBV12-4 with TRBJ1-5; D may be TRBD1 (5 bases). V was clipped by 3 bases and J by 2 bases, with 11 bases between them. The CDR3 consists of 15 residues. CDR3 in DNA: TGTGCCAGCAGTTTGGGGCATGGAGGCAATCAGCCCCAGCATCTT. It specifies CASSLGHGGNQPQHL.